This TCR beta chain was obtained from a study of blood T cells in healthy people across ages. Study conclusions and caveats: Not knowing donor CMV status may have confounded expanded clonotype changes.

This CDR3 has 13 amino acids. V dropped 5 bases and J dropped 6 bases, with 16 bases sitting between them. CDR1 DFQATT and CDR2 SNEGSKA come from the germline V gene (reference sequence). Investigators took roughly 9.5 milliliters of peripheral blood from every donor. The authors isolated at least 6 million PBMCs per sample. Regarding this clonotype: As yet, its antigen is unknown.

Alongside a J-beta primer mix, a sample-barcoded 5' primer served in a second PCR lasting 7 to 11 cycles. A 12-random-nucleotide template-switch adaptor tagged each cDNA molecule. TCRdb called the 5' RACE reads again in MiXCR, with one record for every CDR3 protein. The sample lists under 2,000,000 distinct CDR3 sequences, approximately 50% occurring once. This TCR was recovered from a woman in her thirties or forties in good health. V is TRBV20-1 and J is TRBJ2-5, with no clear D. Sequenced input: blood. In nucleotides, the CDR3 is TGCAGTGCTCCCCCGGTTTGGGAACAGACCCAGTACTTC. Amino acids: CSAPPVWEQTQYF.